These 29 T cell receptor beta chains were sequenced from one sample in a study of breast tumors, draining lymph nodes, adjacent tissues. TCRdb processed the multiplex PCR reads anew with MiXCR; each CDR3 protein has one entry. The repertoire consists of 15,000 or so distinct CDR3 sequences, with 45% occurring once and the leading ten covering 10% to 15%. The sequenced material came from tumor-adjacent breast tissue. The receptors come from a female donor with breast cancer. Some clones in this sample may be carry-over from other donors' samples.

This clonotype was seen a single time. The rearrangement joins TRBV7-8 to TRBJ1-2; no definite D call. The CDR3 totals 14 residues. V was pared by 3 bases and J by 3 bases, with 11 bases between. Germline CDR1 reads SGHVS; CDR2 reads FQNEAQ. The CDR3 reads CASSFEAGDYGYTF. In DNA form, the CDR3 reads TGTGCCAGCAGCTTTGAGGCGGGAGACTATGGCTACACCTTC.

This clonotype was found many times. A much larger clone lies one base from this, so it may be a read error. The V call is TRBV6-5, the J call TRBJ2-1; D is unresolved. The CDR3 is 13 amino acids. The germline gives CDR1 MNHEY, CDR2 SVGAGI. Deletions cut 5 bases from V and 8 bases from J, with 13 bases between. The CDR3 reads CASSHANRHEQFF. The CDR3 DNA is TGTGCCAGCAGTCACGCCAATAGGCATGAGCAGTTCTTC.

This chain uses TRBV9 with TRBJ2-2; the D is unclear. The germline CDR1 and CDR2 sequences are SGDLS and YYNGEE. The CDR3 covers 14 residues. Trimming removed 4 bases from V and 6 bases from J, with 13 bases in between. The CDR3 is CASSPRSGAGELFF. In DNA, the CDR3 is TGTGCCAGCAGCCCGCGTTCCGGAGCCGGGGAGCTGTTTTTT.

This clonotype was counted ten times or more. V usage is TRBV19 and J usage is TRBJ1-1; TRBD1 is a possible D gene (5 bases). CDR1 LNHDA and CDR2 SQIVND come from the germline V gene (reference sequence). CDR3 length: 18 residues. Trimming removed 4 bases at V and 0 bases at J, with 21 bases between. For the CDR3, the DNA is TGTGCCAGTAGTACTACCCCGGGACGTCGGACCATGAACACTGAAGCTTTCTTT. It is translated as CASSTTPGRRTMNTEAFF.

This clonotype was counted a few times. The rearrangement joins TRBV29-1 to TRBJ2-6, with unresolved D. With 5 bases removed from V and 1 base from J, the gap between germline ends came to 15 bases. Germline CDR1 SQVTM, CDR2 ANQGSEA. The CDR3 length is 16 residues. DNA of the CDR3: TGCAGCGTTTTTATGGCAGGTTTATCTGGGGCCAACGTCCTGACTTTC. This translates into CSVFMAGLSGANVLTF.

Details on this clonotype: The conserved phenylalanine or tryptophan normally closing the CDR3 is absent here, so this likely arose from a read error. The chain uses TRBV6-2 or TRBV6-3 and TRBJ2-1; a possible D gene is TRBD2 (6 bases). V lost 5 bases to trimming and J lost 11 bases, with 13 bases between them. Germline lookup yields CDR1 MNHEY and CDR2 SVGEGT. CDR3 length: 12 amino acids. Written as DNA, the CDR3 is TGTGCCAGCAGTCTGACTAGTAATCAGCAGTTCTCC. This encodes CASSLTSNQQFS.

The sample holds many counts of this clonotype. This chain uses TRBV6-2 or TRBV6-3 with TRBJ1-2; weak D call: TRBD1 (5 bases). Trimming shortened V by 5 bases and J by 3 bases, and 19 bases separated the two germline ends. The CDR3 contains 16 residues. The germline CDR1 and CDR2 sequences are MNHEY and SVGEGT. The CDR3: CASSRSWEGIDYGYTF. For the CDR3, the DNA is TGTGCCAGCAGTCGAAGTTGGGAGGGGATTGACTATGGCTACACCTTC.

The CDR3 reads CASSLGITGEQYF. CDR3 DNA: TGCGCCAGCAGCTTGGGTATTACAGGGGAGCAGTACTTC. The genes are TRBV5-1 and TRBJ2-7, with D perhaps TRBD1 (6 bases). The CDR3 length is 13 residues. V was clipped by 0 bases and J by 7 bases, with 11 bases between them. Germline CDR1 and CDR2: SGHRS and YFSETQ. The full variable domain, its missing parts supplied by reference TRBV5-1 and TRBJ2-7, is KAGVTQTPRYLIKTRGQQVTLSCSPISGHRSVSWYQQTPGQGLQFLFEYFSETQRNKGNFPGRFSGRQFSNSRSEMNVSTLELGDSALYLCASSLGITGEQYFGPGTRLTVT.

This clonotype came up many times. The chain combines TRBV10-3 with TRBJ2-1, with 8 bases that match TRBD2. With V trimmed by 2 bases and J by 5 bases, 11 bases remained unmatched. The length of the CDR3 is 17 residues. Germline assignment: CDR1 ENHRY and CDR2 SYGVKD. CDR3 DNA: TGTGCCATCAGTGAGACCGGGGGTGGTAGCGGGAACAATGAGCAGTTCTTC. Translation gives CAISETGGGSGNNEQFF.

This clonotype was observed at least ten times. This chain connects TRBV7-8 to TRBJ1-5; D not resolved. The CDR3 spans 14 residues. CDR1 and CDR2 from the germline V gene are SGHVS and FQNEAQ. Trimming took off 5 bases at V and 3 bases at J, with 11 bases between the two ends. Written as DNA, the CDR3 is TGTGCCAGCAGCCCCTCGAACAACAATCAGCCCCAGCATTTT. Translated, it gives CASSPSNNNQPQHF.

This chain links TRBV11-2 with TRBJ2-2; D is undetermined. Germline V gives CDR1 SGHAT, CDR2 FQNNGV. The CDR3 covers 11 residues. Between the trimmed V and J ends, which lost 5 bases and 5 bases, there was a span of 3 bases. CDR3 protein: CASSQTGELFF. CDR3 bases: TGTGCCAGCAGCCAAACCGGGGAGCTGTTTTTT.

The rearrangement links TRBV19 to TRBJ2-1; 7 bases align to TRBD1. The CDR3 has 14 amino acids. V lost 5 bases, J lost 9 bases, and 10 bases stayed unmatched. Germline V gene data show CDR1 as LNHDA and CDR2 as SQIVND (reference sequence). DNA for the CDR3: TGTGCCAGTAGTCGGTGGGCAGGGGGAACTGAGCAGTTCTTC. Translated, it gives CASSRWAGGTEQFF.

This chain joins TRBV20-1 and TRBJ1-6; 10 bases are shared with TRBD1. Germline-derived CDR1 and CDR2 are DFQATT and SNEGSKA (reference sequence). V lost 0 bases to trimming and J lost 6 bases; unmatched junction nucleotides: 5. This CDR3 comprises 16 residues. The CDR3: CSARDRDRGFNSPLHF. DNA of the CDR3: TGCAGTGCTAGAGATCGGGACAGGGGATTTAATTCACCCCTCCACTTT.

The CDR3 DNA reads as TGTGCCAGCAGTGCCACCGGGACAGGAGCCAATTCACCCCTCCACTTT. Translating gives CASSATGTGANSPLHF. The V call is TRBV2, the J call TRBJ1-6, with TRBD1 matching 8 bases. Germline-derived CDR1 and CDR2 are SNHLY and FYNNEI. The CDR3 has 16 residues. Losses at the gene ends were 4 bases for V and 7 bases for J; bases not matched to a gene: 9.

This chain links TRBV11-2 with TRBJ2-7; 14 bases are a match to TRBD2. In germline, CDR1 is SGHAT, CDR2 FQNNGV. The trim removed 8 bases at V and 0 bases at J, leaving 15 bases unmatched. The CDR3 is 19 residues long. The CDR3 spells CASGPTGLAGASGSYEQYF. CDR3 bases: TGTGCCAGCGGCCCCACGGGACTAGCGGGAGCTAGCGGCTCCTACGAGCAGTACTTC.

V and J are TRBV6-2 or TRBV6-3 and TRBJ2-1; D is uncertain. Trimming left V 7 bases short and J 0 bases short, with 13 bases between. Germline CDR1 and CDR2: MNHEY and SVGEGT. The CDR3 is 15 residues long. For the CDR3, the DNA is TGTGCCAGCACTGCGAGACCGAGCTCCTACAATGAGCAGTTCTTC. This gives the protein CASTARPSSYNEQFF.

The chain combines TRBV25-1 with TRBJ1-6; D unclear. V was cut by 11 bases and J by 10 bases, with 3 bases left in between. This CDR3 has 8 amino acids. Germline CDR1 and CDR2: MGHDK and SYGVNS. CDR3 bases: TGTGCCCGCTCACCCCTCCACTTT. Translating it yields CARSPLHF.

Comments on this clonotype: A much larger clone lies a single base off, so this may be a read error. This chain links TRBV3-1 with TRBJ1-6, with D uncertain. This CDR3 has 19 amino acids. Germline values: CDR1 LGHDT, CDR2 YNNKEL (reference sequence). V was pared by 1 base and J by 9 bases, with 25 bases between. This CDR3 is CASSQGLNLGNGLFSPLHF. CDR3 bases: TGTGCCAGCAGCCAAGGTTTAAATCTAGGGAACGGCCTATTTTCACCCCTCCACTTT.

The table lists this clonotype with many counts. The chain has TRBV27 and TRBJ2-3, with TRBD1 matching 10 bases. Germline values: CDR1 MNHEY, CDR2 SMNVEV (reference sequence). The CDR3 has 17 amino acids. Trimming at V came to 5 bases and at J to 0 bases, leaving 8 bases not matched to a gene. The chain's CDR3 is CASSQPTGGMSTDTQYF. CDR3 in DNA: TGTGCCAGCAGTCAGCCGACAGGGGGCATGAGCACAGATACGCAGTATTTT.

J is TRBJ2-7 and V is TRBV2; 10 nucleotides agree with TRBD2. The CDR3 has 14 amino acids. After removal of 6 bases from V and 3 bases from J, the junction contained 5 bases not matched to a gene. Germline assignment: CDR1 SNHLY and CDR2 FYNNEI. This CDR3 is CASRGTSAYYEQYF. For the CDR3, the DNA is TGTGCCAGCAGGGGGACTAGCGCCTACTACGAGCAGTACTTC.

The CDR3 region is CSATVGRGDNQPQHF. Written as DNA, the CDR3 is TGCAGTGCCACAGTAGGCAGGGGGGACAATCAGCCCCAGCATTTT. This chain links TRBV20-1 with TRBJ1-5; TRBD1 aligns across 7 bases. This CDR3 is built from 15 residues. V shed 6 bases, J shed 3 bases, and the junction held 11 bases outside the gene matches. Germline V CDR1 and CDR2: DFQATT, SNEGSKA (reference sequence).

This clonotype was counted a single time. The gene calls are TRBV5-5 and TRBJ2-2; D call uncertain. The CDR3 extends over 18 amino acids. Trimming cost V 2 bases and J 3 bases, with 20 bases left between them. CDR1 is SGHKS and CDR2 is YYEKEE in the germline V gene (reference sequence). Here the CDR3 reads CASSLLAAFGYYTGELFF. In DNA form, the CDR3 reads TGTGCCAGCAGCTTACTGGCAGCGTTCGGTTATTACACCGGGGAGCTGTTTTTT.

The V call is TRBV29-1, the J call TRBJ2-7; 7 positions agree with TRBD2. The ends lost 4 bases at V and 4 bases at J; junction bases unmatched: 10. There are 14 residues in the CDR3. Germline V gene lookup returns CDR1 SQVTM and CDR2 ANQGSEA. CDR3 nucleotide sequence: TGCAGCGTTGGTGCTGCGGGAGTTAGGTACGAGCAGTACTTC. Translation gives CSVGAAGVRYEQYF.

In this sample, this clonotype turned up many times. The V and J genes are TRBV20-1 and TRBJ1-2; maybe TRBD1 (6 bases). The CDR3 runs 14 residues. The V and J ends lost 5 bases and 2 bases respectively, with 15 bases between them. Germline V lookup: CDR1 DFQATT, CDR2 SNEGSKA (reference sequence). The CDR3 nucleotides are TGCAGTGCTCCGGACAGTTTCCTCAACTATGGCTACACCTTC. It encodes CSAPDSFLNYGYTF.

This clonotype is medium-sized by share. This chain connects TRBV7-8 to TRBJ2-3, with unresolved D. Germline V gives CDR1 SGHVS, CDR2 FQNEAQ. This CDR3 is 13 amino acids long. The ends were cut back, 5 bases at V and 1 base at J, with 7 bases in the middle. CDR3 sequence: CASSPERTDTQYF. The CDR3 bases are TGTGCCAGCAGCCCCGAGCGCACAGATACGCAGTATTTT.

As regards this clonotype: One junction end disagrees with the germline gene, perhaps due to a read error. The rearrangement uses TRBV2 and TRBJ2-3; TRBD2 is a possible D gene (5 bases). The CDR3 covers 16 residues. Germline assignment: CDR1 SNHLY and CDR2 FYNNEI. The CDR3 DNA reads TGTGCCAGCATCCTCGGGCGGACTGGAAGCACAGATACGCAGTATTTC. Amino acids: CASILGRTGSTDTQYF. The full variable domain, with the rest looked up from reference TRBV2 and TRBJ2-3, is EPEVTQTPSHQVTQMGQEVILRCVPISNHLYFYWYRQILGQKVEFLVSFYNNEISEKSEIFDDQFSVERPDGSNFTLKIRSTKLEDSAMYFCASILGRTGSTDTQYFGPGTRLTVL.

In this sample, this clonotype turned up many times. The chain employs TRBV19 and TRBJ2-6, with a tentative D call TRBD2 (5 bases). This CDR3 spans 16 amino acids. Germline V gene lookup returns CDR1 LNHDA and CDR2 SQIVND (reference sequence). V was pared by 1 base and J by 0 bases, with 7 bases between. CDR3 nucleotide sequence: TGTGCCAGTAGTATAGGGGCGGGCTCTGGGGCCAACGTCCTGACTTTC. Its protein product is CASSIGAGSGANVLTF.

V usage is TRBV5-1 and J usage is TRBJ1-4; maybe TRBD1 (5 bases). With 1 base removed from V and 14 bases from J, the gap between germline ends came to 21 bases. Germline V gives CDR1 SGHRS, CDR2 YFSETQ. CDR3 length equals 15 residues. The CDR3 region has the DNA TGCGCCAGCAGCTTGCTGAGGGGTCCTAATGAACACCTGTTTTTT. Translation: CASSLLRGPNEHLFF.

The chain links TRBV20-1 to TRBJ2-7, with D tentatively TRBD1 (6 bases). The CDR3 runs 14 residues. The ends were cut back, 7 bases at V and 2 bases at J, with 18 bases in the middle. CDR1 is DFQATT, CDR2 SNEGSKA, per germline (reference sequence). The CDR3 region is CSVPTIRGTYEQYF. The CDR3 nucleotides are TGCAGTGTCCCCACCATAAGGGGGACCTACGAGCAGTACTTC.